This T cell receptor (beta chain) emerged from a study of T cell responses to AZD1222 COVID-19 vaccine. The study, taken as a whole, reports: Receipt of two AZD1222 doses was followed by a rise in Spike-specific TCR breadth and depth. Vaccine-related CD4 TCRs covered spike, predominating at 160-218 and 743-854. Unmutated variant regions reportedly attract nearly half of all spike-specific TCRs. Sampled repertoires all dated from after the peak T cell response.

Per the germline V gene, CDR1 is MNHEY and CDR2 is SMNVEV (reference sequence). V lost 6 bases to trimming and J lost 2 bases, with 14 bases between them. The CDR3 is made up of 15 amino acids. Some clones are missing from TCRdb's copy, which holds only in-frame ones; the method was immunoSEQ multiplex PCR. The sample holds 90,000 to 150,000 clones, around 86% seen once. About this clone: Its antigen is as yet unknown.

The J gene is TRBJ1-3, the V gene TRBV27, with D possibly being TRBD1 (5 bases). The starting material was peripheral blood, obtained on day 0 of AZD1222 vaccination. The receptor's source is an adult in good health. The CDR3 reads CASSPRQGAGNTIYF. The CDR3 nucleotides are TGTGCCAGCAGCCCCCGCCAGGGAGCTGGAAACACCATATATTTT.